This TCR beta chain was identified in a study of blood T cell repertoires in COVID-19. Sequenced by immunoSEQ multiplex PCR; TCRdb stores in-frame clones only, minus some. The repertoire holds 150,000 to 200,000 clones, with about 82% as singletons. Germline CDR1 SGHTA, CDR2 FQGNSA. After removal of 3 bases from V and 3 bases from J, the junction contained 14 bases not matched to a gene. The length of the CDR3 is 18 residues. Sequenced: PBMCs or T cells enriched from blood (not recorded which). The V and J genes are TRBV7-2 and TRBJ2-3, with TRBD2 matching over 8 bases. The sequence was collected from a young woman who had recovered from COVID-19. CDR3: CASSLIGRAFLLTDTQYF. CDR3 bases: TGTGCCAGCAGCTTGATCGGGAGGGCCTTTCTGCTGACAGATACGCAGTATTTT. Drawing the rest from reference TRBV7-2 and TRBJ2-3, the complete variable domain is GAGVSQSPSNKVTEKGKDVELRCDPISGHTALYWYRQSLGQGLEFLIYFQGNSAPDKSGLPSDRFSAERTGGSVSTLTIQRTQQEDSAVYLCASSLIGRAFLLTDTQYFGPGTRLTVL.